The 10 T cell receptor beta chains in this list originate from one sample, sequenced in a study of patients and donors after allogeneic stem cell transplantation. TCRdb analysed the RT-PCR reads with MiXCR anew, one entry per CDR3 protein. This table has about 230,000 distinct CDR3 sequences, 13% to 15% appearing once. What was sequenced was blood, either unsorted or a sorted T cell fraction (not recorded which). All receptors derive from a human donor who was either an allogeneic HSCT recipient or a stem cell or donor lymphocyte infusion donor (not recorded which). It is not recorded whose cells these are; they may come from a transplant donor.

The chain carries TRBV20-1 and TRBJ2-5; D possibly corresponds to TRBD2 (5 bases). Between the trimmed V and J ends, which lost 3 bases and 0 bases, there was a span of 11 bases. From germline, CDR1 is DFQATT and CDR2 SNEGSKA (reference sequence). The CDR3 runs to 14 residues. The CDR3 DNA is TGCAGTGCTAGGAGGAGACTATACCAAGAGACCCAGTACTTC. This sequence encodes CSARRRLYQETQYF.

V gene TRBV7-3 combines with J gene TRBJ2-5; a weak D match, TRBD2 (5 bases). The germline V gene has CDR1 SGHTA and CDR2 FQGTGA. V lost 5 bases and J lost 4, with 14 bases in between. The CDR3 runs to 14 residues. In DNA, the CDR3 is TGTGCCAGCAGCCTCGGTCCCGAGGGAGAGACCCAGTACTTC. Protein: CASSLGPEGETQYF.

This chain uses TRBV5-1 with TRBJ1-6; the D gene is possibly TRBD1 (6 bases). The V and J ends lost 7 bases and 8 bases respectively, with 13 bases between them. The CDR3 is 13 amino acids. CDR1 SGHRS and CDR2 YFSETQ come from the germline V gene. This CDR3 reads CASGTGMDSPLHF. The CDR3 DNA reads TGCGCCAGCGGAACAGGGATGGATTCACCCCTCCACTTT.

This clonotype occurred a few times. The chain has TRBV4-1 and TRBJ2-7; 8 nucleotides align to TRBD2. Trimming took 1 base from V and 5 from J; bases not matched to a gene: 7. CDR3 length equals 15 residues. Germline V gene sequence: CDR1 MGHRA, CDR2 YSYEKL. This CDR3 reads CASSQGGTRFHEQYF. As DNA, the CDR3 is TGCGCCAGCAGCCAAGGAGGGACTAGATTCCACGAGCAGTACTTC.

In this sample, this clonotype turned up a few times. The chain joins TRBV7-3 to TRBJ2-5, with 12 bases identical to TRBD2. The J segment lost 10 bases and the V segment lost 5 bases, leaving 14 bases of the junction unmatched. Per the germline V gene, CDR1 is SGHTA and CDR2 is FQGTGA. The CDR3 sequence is 16 residues long. The CDR3 coding sequence is TGTGCCAGCAGCCGGGGACTAGCGGGCCCCCAAGGGGTCCAGTACTTC. This gives the protein CASSRGLAGPQGVQYF.

This clonotype was picked up many times. The chain employs TRBV6-5 and TRBJ2-7; the match to TRBD1 covers 9 bases. CDR1 and CDR2 from the germline V gene are MNHEY and SVGAGI. The CDR3 is 17 amino acids. The V and J ends lost 3 bases and 5 bases, in that order; junction bases with no gene match: 14. The CDR3 DNA follows: TGTGCCAGCAGTTATTATCTTTCGGGGGACAGGGACCACGAGCAGTACTTC. It is translated as CASSYYLSGDRDHEQYF.

The J gene is TRBJ2-1, the V gene TRBV30, with 10 bases fitting TRBD2. Looked up from germline, CDR1 is GTSNPN and CDR2 is SVGIG (reference sequence). Losses at the gene ends were 4 bases for V and 3 bases for J; bases not matched to a gene: 0. The CDR3 length is 13 residues. The CDR3 loop is CAWIAGGYNEQFF. The CDR3 nucleotides read TGTGCCTGGATAGCGGGGGGCTACAATGAGCAGTTCTTC. The full variable domain, with the rest looked up from reference TRBV30 and TRBJ2-1, is SQTIHQWPATLVQPVGSPLSLECTVEGTSNPNLYWYRQAAGRGLQLLFYSVGIGQISSEVPQNLSASRPQDRQFILSSKKLLLSDSGFYLCAWIAGGYNEQFFGPGTRLTVL.

This clonotype was recorded many times. CDR3 amino acids: CSGSGLAGGDHNEQFF. In DNA form, the CDR3 reads TGCAGCGGCTCAGGACTAGCGGGAGGAGATCACAATGAGCAGTTCTTC. J is TRBJ2-1 and V is TRBV29-1, with 14 bases matching TRBD2. Germline CDR1 is SQVTM and CDR2 is ANQGSEA. After removal of 7 bases from V and 5 bases from J, the junction contained 10 bases not matched to a gene. The CDR3 length is 16 residues.

The chain has TRBV5-6 and TRBJ1-2; TRBD1 matches at 7 bases. J lost 4 bases, V lost 7 bases, and 7 bases had no gene match. The CDR3 runs 13 residues. Germline lookup yields CDR1 SGHDT and CDR2 YYEEEE. Written as DNA, the CDR3 is TGTGCCAGCCGCAGGGACAGCCCCTATGGCTACACCTTC. The encoded protein is CASRRDSPYGYTF.

CDR3 in DNA: TGTGCCAGCAGTGCAGTACAGGGACAGCCCCAGCATTTT. Its translation: CASSAVQGQPQHF. This chain connects TRBV6-1 to TRBJ1-5, with TRBD1 as a possible D gene (6 bases). This CDR3 has 13 residues. The V end was cut by 4 bases, the J end by 7 bases, with 11 bases between. Germline V CDR1 and CDR2: MNHNS, SASEGT.